Shown below are 13 T cell receptor beta chains from a single sample sequenced in a study of early T cells in non-severe SARS-CoV-2 infection. MiXCR, run by TCRdb on the 5' RACE reads, gives a single entry per CDR3 protein. The table has fewer than 80,000 distinct CDR3 sequences, roughly a tenth seen once. Sequenced: whole blood. The receptors come from an adult who was a healthcare worker with PCR-confirmed SARS-CoV-2 infection or an uninfected control (not recorded which).

This chain joins TRBV20-1 and TRBJ2-6; D is unresolved. V was trimmed by 6 bases and J by 0 bases, leaving 6 bases between them. The germline V gene has CDR1 DFQATT and CDR2 SNEGSKA (reference sequence). This CDR3 is 13 amino acids long. The CDR3 DNA follows: TGCAGTGCGAGTGTCTCTGGGGCCAACGTCCTGACTTTC. It is translated as CSASVSGANVLTF.

This clonotype was seen at least ten times. This chain links TRBV20-1 with TRBJ2-3; D may be TRBD1 or TRBD2 (5 bases each). The CDR3 loop spans 14 amino acids. Germline loops: CDR1 DFQATT, CDR2 SNEGSKA (reference sequence). V lost 4 bases and J lost 3, with 14 bases in between. CDR3 loop: CSAKWDGNTDTQYF. The CDR3 DNA reads as TGCAGTGCTAAATGGGACGGTAATACAGATACGCAGTATTTT.

The chain is built from TRBV20-1 and TRBJ2-3; TRBD1 agrees at 8 bases. CDR1 is DFQATT, CDR2 SNEGSKA, per germline (reference sequence). V shed 0 bases, J shed 2 bases, and the junction held 7 bases outside the gene matches. There are 16 residues in the CDR3. CDR3 sequence reads: CSARDGGQGSTDTQYF. CDR3 DNA: TGCAGTGCTAGAGACGGAGGACAGGGATCCACAGATACGCAGTATTTT.

This clonotype was observed many times. The chain employs TRBV24-1 and TRBJ1-2; unclear D gene. The germline V gene has CDR1 KGHDR and CDR2 SFDVKD. The V and J ends lost 4 bases and 5 bases respectively, with 13 bases between them. The CDR3 contains 14 residues. The CDR3 bases are TGTGCCACCAGTGACGCTGGACCTCAGTATGGCTACACCTTC. Translated, it gives CATSDAGPQYGYTF.

The chain recombines TRBV6-6 with TRBJ2-1, with a possible D match to TRBD2 (5 bases). Between the trimmed V and J ends, which lost 5 bases and 12 bases, there was a span of 11 bases. There are 11 residues in the CDR3. CDR1 and CDR2 (germline): MNHNY, SVGAGI (reference sequence). The CDR3: CASSPDYGQFF. The CDR3 DNA reads as TGTGCCAGCAGTCCTGACTACGGGCAGTTCTTC.

This clonotype was seen only a few times. Since no conserved phenylalanine or tryptophan closes the CDR3, a read error is the likely cause. The chain combines TRBV20-1 with TRBJ2-1; 10 bases agree with TRBD2. This CDR3 spans 15 amino acids. Per the germline V gene, CDR1 is DFQATT and CDR2 is SNEGSKA (reference sequence). V was pared by 1 base and J by 7 bases, with 7 bases of the junction left unmatched. The CDR3 here is CSARGLAGNRNEQFS. CDR3 nucleotides: TGCAGTGCTAGAGGACTAGCGGGTAATAGGAATGAGCAGTTCTCC.

This sequence joins TRBV28 and TRBJ1-1; D not resolved. Trimming stripped 1 base from V and 3 bases from J, with 3 bases between. The CDR3 runs to 12 residues. Germline V gene sequence: CDR1 MDHEN, CDR2 SYDVKM. The CDR3 is CASSLLDTEAFF. CDR3 nucleotides: TGTGCCAGCAGTTTATTAGACACTGAAGCTTTCTTT. Looking up the rest from reference TRBV28 and TRBJ1-1 gives the full variable domain: DVKVTQSSRYLVKRTGEKVFLECVQDMDHENMFWYRQDPGLGLRLIYFSYDVKMKEKGDIPEGYSVSREKKERFSLILESASTNQTSMYLCASSLLDTEAFFGQGTRLTVV.

This clonotype was counted ten times or more. Germline and junction disagree at one end, which may indicate a read error. The chain recombines TRBV20-1 with TRBJ2-3, with D perhaps given as TRBD1 or TRBD2 (5 bases each). The CDR3 has 14 amino acids. Germline V lookup: CDR1 DFQATT, CDR2 SNEGSKA (reference sequence). The CDR3 DNA follows: TGCAGTGCTCGAGAGGGGCGACAAACAGATACGCAGTATTTT. Translation gives CSAREGRQTDTQYF.

The CDR3 coding sequence is TGCAGCCTCTGGGCGGGAGATACGCAGTATTTT. It yields the protein CSLWAGDTQYF. The chain combines TRBV29-1 with TRBJ2-3, with a tentative D call TRBD2 (5 bases). Germline V gene sequence: CDR1 SQVTM, CDR2 ANQGSEA. The CDR3 sequence is 11 residues long. The V end lost 8 bases, the J end lost 5 bases, and 11 bases lay between the germline ends.

This clonotype has a count of ten or more. The chain joins TRBV4-3 to TRBJ1-1, with a tentative D call TRBD1 (5 bases). Germline values: CDR1 LGHNA, CDR2 YSLEER. Deletions cut 1 base from V and 0 bases from J, with 15 bases between. This CDR3 comprises 17 residues. The CDR3 nucleotides are TGCGCCAGCAGCCAAGTGTCGGCAGGGCCTATGAACACTGAAGCTTTCTTT. This gives the protein CASSQVSAGPMNTEAFF.

There are many counts of this clonotype. The V and J genes are TRBV6-1 and TRBJ2-5; 7 bases align to TRBD2. The CDR3 is 15 residues long. With 11 bases clipped from V and 4 bases from J, the junction kept 16 bases outside the gene matches. Germline V gene sequence: CDR1 MNHNS, CDR2 SASEGT. CDR3 amino acids: CAGRTRRGPGETQYF. The CDR3 DNA sequence: TGTGCCGGGAGGACTAGGCGAGGGCCTGGAGAGACCCAGTACTTC.

In its sample, this clonotype was seen a few times. The chain has TRBV18 and TRBJ1-2, with TRBD1 matching over 8 bases. The CDR3 is 14 amino acids. The germline V gene encodes CDR1 KGHSH and CDR2 LQKENI. Trimming took 3 bases from V and 3 from J; bases not matched to a gene: 3. The DNA of the CDR3 is TGTGCCAGCTCACCTCAGGGGGCCGACTATGGCTACACCTTC. This codes for CASSPQGADYGYTF.

This clonotype was observed a handful of times. The chain is built from TRBV2 and TRBJ2-1; D possibly uses TRBD1 or TRBD2 (6 bases each). This CDR3 comprises 17 residues. CDR1 and CDR2 (germline): SNHLY, FYNNEI. V dropped 4 bases and J dropped 4 bases, with 20 bases sitting between them. The CDR3: CASSVPPGAGPYNEQFF. Written as DNA, the CDR3 is TGTGCCAGCAGTGTCCCGCCGGGGGCAGGACCTTACAATGAGCAGTTCTTC.